This T cell receptor beta chain was sequenced for a study of read filtering for tumor transcriptome and immune sequencing. Study in general: IR-seq gave about 3.5 to 11 million TCR reads per sample; RNA-seq gave roughly 75 to 1,300.

Only a few counts were recorded for this clonotype. The target antigen is unknown. A much larger clonotype is one base distant, so this may be a read error. Germline CDR1 and CDR2: LGHDT and YNNKEL (reference sequence). CDR3 length: 17 residues. Trimming took 4 bases from V and 4 from J; bases not matched to a gene: 15. Notes on the study in general: The CD138-negative fraction was mixed bone marrow immune cells, not pure T cells. Dropping single-read clonotypes raised IR-seq and RNA-seq shared-clonotype correlation.

This library used roughly 0.4 ug RNA and molecular barcoded adaptors spanning alpha/delta and beta/gamma chains. TCRdb recomputed calls from the reads with MiXCR, one row per CDR3 protein. This sample has around 40,000 distinct CDR3 sequences; about 11% occur once, and the top ten carry about 30%. This TCR derives from a donor aged 40 or over with multiple myeloma. This chain joins TRBV3-1 and TRBJ2-7; TRBD2 matches 8 bases. The sequenced sample was a population of CD138-negative cells sorted from bone marrow. CDR3 loop: CASSLDPGTRGGYEQYF. In DNA form, the CDR3 reads TGTGCCAGCAGCCTAGATCCTGGGACCCGCGGGGGGTACGAGCAGTACTTC.